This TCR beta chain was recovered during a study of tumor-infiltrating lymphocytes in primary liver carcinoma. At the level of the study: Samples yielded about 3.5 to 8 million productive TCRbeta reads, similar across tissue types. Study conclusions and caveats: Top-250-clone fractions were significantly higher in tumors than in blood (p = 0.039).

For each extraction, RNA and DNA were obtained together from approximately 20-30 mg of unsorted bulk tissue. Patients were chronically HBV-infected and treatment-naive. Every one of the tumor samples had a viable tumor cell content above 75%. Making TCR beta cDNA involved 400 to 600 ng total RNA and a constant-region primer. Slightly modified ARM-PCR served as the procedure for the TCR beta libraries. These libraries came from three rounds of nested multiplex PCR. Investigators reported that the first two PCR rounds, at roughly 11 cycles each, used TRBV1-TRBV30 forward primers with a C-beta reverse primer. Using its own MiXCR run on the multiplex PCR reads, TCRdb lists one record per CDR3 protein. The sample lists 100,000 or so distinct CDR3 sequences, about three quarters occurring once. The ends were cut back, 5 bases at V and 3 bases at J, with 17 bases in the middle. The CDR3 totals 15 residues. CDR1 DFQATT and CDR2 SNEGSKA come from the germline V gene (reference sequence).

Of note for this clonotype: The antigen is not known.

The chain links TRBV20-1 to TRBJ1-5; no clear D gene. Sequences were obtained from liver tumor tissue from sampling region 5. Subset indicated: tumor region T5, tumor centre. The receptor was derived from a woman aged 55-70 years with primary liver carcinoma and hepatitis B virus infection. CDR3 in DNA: TGCAGTGCTGGCTCTAGGATGGGTTTCAATCAGCCCCAGCATTTT. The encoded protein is CSAGSRMGFNQPQHF.